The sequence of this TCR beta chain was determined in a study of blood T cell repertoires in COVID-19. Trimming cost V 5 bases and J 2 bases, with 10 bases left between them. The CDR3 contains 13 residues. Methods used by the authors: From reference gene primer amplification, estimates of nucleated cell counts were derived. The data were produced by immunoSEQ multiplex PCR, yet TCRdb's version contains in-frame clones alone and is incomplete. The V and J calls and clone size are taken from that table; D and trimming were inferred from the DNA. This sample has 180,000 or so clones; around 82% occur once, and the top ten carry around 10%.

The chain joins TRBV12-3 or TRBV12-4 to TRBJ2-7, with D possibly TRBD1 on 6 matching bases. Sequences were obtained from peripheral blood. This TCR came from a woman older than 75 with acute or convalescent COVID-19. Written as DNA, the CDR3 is TGTGCCAGCAGTCTCAGGACAGCCTACGAGCAGTACTTC. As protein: CASSLRTAYEQYF.